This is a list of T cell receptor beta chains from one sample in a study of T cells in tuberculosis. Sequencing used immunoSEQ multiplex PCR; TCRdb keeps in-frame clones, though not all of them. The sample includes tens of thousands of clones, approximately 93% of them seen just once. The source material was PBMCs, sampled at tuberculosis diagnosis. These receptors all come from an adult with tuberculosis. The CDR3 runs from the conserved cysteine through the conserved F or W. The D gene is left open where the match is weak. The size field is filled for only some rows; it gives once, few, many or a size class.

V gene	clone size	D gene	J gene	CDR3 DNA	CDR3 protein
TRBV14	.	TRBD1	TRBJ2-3	TGTGCCAGCAGCCAAAGGACAGGAAAGGGGGATACGCAGTATTTT	CASSQRTGKGDTQYF
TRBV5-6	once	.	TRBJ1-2	TGTGCCAGCAGCTTTTTTTCAGGGGACTATGGCTACACCTTC	CASSFFSGDYGYTF
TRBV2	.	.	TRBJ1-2	TGTGCCAGCAGTGAAACAGGAGCACATTATGGCTACACCTTC	CASSETGAHYGYTF
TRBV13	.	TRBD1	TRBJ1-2	TGTGCCAGCAGCTTAAGTCGACAGGGGTTATTAGGCTACACCTTC	CASSLSRQGLLGYTF
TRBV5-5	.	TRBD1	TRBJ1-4	TGTGCCAGCAGCCCCTTGGCAGGGGGCATGGAAAAACTGTTTTTT	CASSPLAGGMEKLFF
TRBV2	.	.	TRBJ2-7	TGTGCCAGCAGTGTTAGTCTGTCCTACGAGCAGTACTTC	CASSVSLSYEQYF
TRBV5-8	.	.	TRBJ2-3	TGTGCCAGCAGCTTGGCTCAACTTACTAGCACAGATACGCAGTATTTT	CASSLAQLTSTDTQYF
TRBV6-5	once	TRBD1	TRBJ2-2	TGTGCCAGCAGTTACTTCGACAGGGGGCACACCGGGGAGCTGTTTTTT	CASSYFDRGHTGELFF
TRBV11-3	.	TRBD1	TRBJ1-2	TGTGCCAGCAGCCCTTGGACAGGGGACTTCTCGGGGTATGGCTACACCTTC	CASSPWTGDFSGYGYTF
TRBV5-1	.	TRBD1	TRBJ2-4	TGCGCCAGCAGCTTGGAGGGACAGGGAAACGCCAAAAACATTCAGTACTTC	CASSLEGQGNAKNIQYF
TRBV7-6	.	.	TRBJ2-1	TGTGCCAGCAGCTCCGGCCTAGCGAGGGATGAGCAGTTCTTC	CASSSGLARDEQFF
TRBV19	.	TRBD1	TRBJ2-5	TGTGCCAGTAAGAGAGGGACAGGGGGTCCTCTGAGGGAGACCCAGTACTTC	CASKRGTGGPLRETQYF
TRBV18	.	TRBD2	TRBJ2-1	TGTGCCAGCTCACCAAGGCTAGCGGGGGGTGACGAGCAGTTCTTC	CASSPRLAGGDEQFF
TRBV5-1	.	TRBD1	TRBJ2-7	TGCGCCAGCAGCTTGCTGGGACAGGGGAGCTCCTACGAGCAGTACTTC	CASSLLGQGSSYEQYF
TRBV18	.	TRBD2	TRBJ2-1	TGTGCCAGCTCACCTAGCGGGGGATACAATGAGCAGTTCTTC	CASSPSGGYNEQFF
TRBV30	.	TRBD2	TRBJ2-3	TGTGCCTGGAGGGTCGACCCTGTTCTCCGGACTAGCGGGTCGTCGTGGGGCACAGATACGCAGTATTTT	CAWRVDPVLRTSGSSWGTDTQYF
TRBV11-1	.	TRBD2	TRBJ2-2	TGTGCCAGCAGCCTACCGGGACTAGCGGGGGGGCCGGGAACCGGGGAGCTGTTTTTT	CASSLPGLAGGPGTGELFF
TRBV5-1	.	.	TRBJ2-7	TGCGCCAGCACCGCGTACGTGGGAGCCTACGAGCAGTACTTC	CASTAYVGAYEQYF
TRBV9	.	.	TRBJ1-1	TGTGCCAGCAGCCCAGCGGGGGCGCAAAGGTCCACTGAAGCTTTCTTT	CASSPAGAQRSTEAFF
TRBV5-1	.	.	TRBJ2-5	TGCGCCAGCAGCCGGGCAGGGGTCCTTCAAGAGACCCAGTACTTC	CASSRAGVLQETQYF
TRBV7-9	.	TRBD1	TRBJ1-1	TGTGCCAGCAGGGGGGACAGGGGGAACACTGAAGCTTTCTTT	CASRGDRGNTEAFF
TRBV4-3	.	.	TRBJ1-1	TGCGCCAGCAGCCAAGGCGGGGGGCTAGAAACTGAAGCTTTCTTT	CASSQGGGLETEAFF
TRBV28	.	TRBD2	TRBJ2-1	TGTGCCAGCAGTTTGCTAGCGGGGGGCTACTACAATGAGCAGTTCTTC	CASSLLAGGYYNEQFF
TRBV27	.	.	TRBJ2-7	TGTGCCAGCAGTTTCGTCGGAGCCTACGAGCAGTACTTC	CASSFVGAYEQYF
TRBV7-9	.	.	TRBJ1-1	TGTGCCAGCAGTCCATTCTTCGTGGGGGCCCTGAACACTGAAGCTTTCTTT	CASSPFFVGALNTEAFF
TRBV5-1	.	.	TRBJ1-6	TGCGCCAGCAGCTTGGTTGTCTTCGGGGATGGGTCACCCCTCCACTTT	CASSLVVFGDGSPLHF
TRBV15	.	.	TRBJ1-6	TGTGCCACCAGCAGCCGGGGGGCCCTCCACTTT	CATSSRGALHF
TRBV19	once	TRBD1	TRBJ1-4	TGTGCCAGTAGTATTCTGGGACAGGGGGCTAATGAAAAACTGTTTTTT	CASSILGQGANEKLFF
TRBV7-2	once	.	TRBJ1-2	TGTGCCAGCAGCTTTGGGCAGAGCATCGCCGGCTACACCTTC	CASSFGQSIAGYTF
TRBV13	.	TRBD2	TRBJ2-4	TGTGCCAGCAGCCCCGGACTAGCGGGTACTAAAAACATTCAGTACTTC	CASSPGLAGTKNIQYF
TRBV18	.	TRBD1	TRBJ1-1	TGTGCCAGCTCACCGCGTAACAGGGGTACTGAAGCTTTCTTT	CASSPRNRGTEAFF
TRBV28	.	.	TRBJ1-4	TGTGCCAGCAGTTTCCGTGAAAAACTGTTTTTT	CASSFREKLFF
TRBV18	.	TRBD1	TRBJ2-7	TGTGCCAGCTCGCCAGACAGGGGGCGCCCCTACGAGCAGTACTTC	CASSPDRGRPYEQYF
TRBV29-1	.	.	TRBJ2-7	TGCAGCGTTGAAGATCAGGGGTCCTCCTACGAGCAGTACTTC	CSVEDQGSSYEQYF
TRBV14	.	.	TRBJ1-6	TGTGCCAGCAGCCAAGATCGCGTAAAGGGTTTCGAGGGCTACCTCGATAATTCACCCCTCCACTTT	CASSQDRVKGFEGYLDNSPLHF
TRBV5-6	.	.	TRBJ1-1	TGTGCCAGCAGCTTTTATTCAGGGTTTGAAAACACTGAAGCTTTCTTT	CASSFYSGFENTEAFF
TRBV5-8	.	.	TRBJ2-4	TGTGCCAGCAGCTTGGTGCAGGCCAAAAACATTCAGTACTTC	CASSLVQAKNIQYF
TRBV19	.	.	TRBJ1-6	TGTGCCAGTAGTCGGGGGGATGATAATTCACCCCTCCACTTT	CASSRGDDNSPLHF
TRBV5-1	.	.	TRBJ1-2	TGCGCCAGCAGCTTAACGCAGACTGACGGCTACACCTTC	CASSLTQTDGYTF
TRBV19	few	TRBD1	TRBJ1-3	TGTGCCAGTAGTGCCGAGACAGGGGAGTTGACTGGAAACACCATATATTTT	CASSAETGELTGNTIYF
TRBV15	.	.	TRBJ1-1	TGTGCCACCAGCGTAGACAGGAGTATGAACACTGAAGCTTTCTTT	CATSVDRSMNTEAFF
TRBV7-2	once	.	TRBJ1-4	TGTGCCAGCAGCTTAGTTCCCGGGACATATGAAAAACTGTTTTTT	CASSLVPGTYEKLFF
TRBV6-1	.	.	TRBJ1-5	TGTGCCAGCAGTGAAGTAAGAGATGCAGGGAGGCGCAATCAGCCCCAGCATTTT	CASSEVRDAGRRNQPQHF
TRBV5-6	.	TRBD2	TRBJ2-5	TGTGCCAGCAGCTGGCCCCTGACAGCGGGGTTCCAAGAGACCCAGTACTTC	CASSWPLTAGFQETQYF
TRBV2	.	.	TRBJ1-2	TGTGCCAGCAGGGTACAGGCCCAGGATGGCTACACCTTC	CASRVQAQDGYTF
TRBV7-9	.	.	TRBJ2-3	TGTGCCAGCAGCTTAGGGGGGACTAGCACAGATACGCAGTATTTT	CASSLGGTSTDTQYF
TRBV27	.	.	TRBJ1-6	TGTGCCAGCAGTAGGGGAGGGACATCCCATAATTCACCCCTCCACTTT	CASSRGGTSHNSPLHF
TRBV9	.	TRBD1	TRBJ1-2	TGTGCCAGCAGCGTAGGTACTGGACAGGGGACGGGGGGCTACACCTTC	CASSVGTGQGTGGYTF
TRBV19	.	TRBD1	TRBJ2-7	TGTGCCAGTAGTAGGACAGGGGGCGTATCCTACGAGCAGTACTTC	CASSRTGGVSYEQYF
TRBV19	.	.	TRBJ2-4	TGTGCCAGTAGTATATATTTTGGGCCCAGGAACATTCAGTACTTC	CASSIYFGPRNIQYF
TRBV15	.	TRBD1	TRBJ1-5	TGTGCCACCAGCAGCCGCCGGGACAGGGGTCAGCCCCAGCATTTT	CATSSRRDRGQPQHF
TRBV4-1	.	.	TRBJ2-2	TGCGCCAGCAGCCAAGGTCAGGGGGGCGGGGAGCTGTTTTTT	CASSQGQGGGELFF
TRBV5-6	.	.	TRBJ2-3	TGTGCCAGCAGCTTGGTGAGGGGGAAGTCTGCAGATACGCAGTATTTT	CASSLVRGKSADTQYF
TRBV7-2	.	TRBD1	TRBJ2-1	TGTGCCAGCAGCTTAGCGCTTTCGGGGACAGGGTCTTACAATGAGCAGTTCTTC	CASSLALSGTGSYNEQFF